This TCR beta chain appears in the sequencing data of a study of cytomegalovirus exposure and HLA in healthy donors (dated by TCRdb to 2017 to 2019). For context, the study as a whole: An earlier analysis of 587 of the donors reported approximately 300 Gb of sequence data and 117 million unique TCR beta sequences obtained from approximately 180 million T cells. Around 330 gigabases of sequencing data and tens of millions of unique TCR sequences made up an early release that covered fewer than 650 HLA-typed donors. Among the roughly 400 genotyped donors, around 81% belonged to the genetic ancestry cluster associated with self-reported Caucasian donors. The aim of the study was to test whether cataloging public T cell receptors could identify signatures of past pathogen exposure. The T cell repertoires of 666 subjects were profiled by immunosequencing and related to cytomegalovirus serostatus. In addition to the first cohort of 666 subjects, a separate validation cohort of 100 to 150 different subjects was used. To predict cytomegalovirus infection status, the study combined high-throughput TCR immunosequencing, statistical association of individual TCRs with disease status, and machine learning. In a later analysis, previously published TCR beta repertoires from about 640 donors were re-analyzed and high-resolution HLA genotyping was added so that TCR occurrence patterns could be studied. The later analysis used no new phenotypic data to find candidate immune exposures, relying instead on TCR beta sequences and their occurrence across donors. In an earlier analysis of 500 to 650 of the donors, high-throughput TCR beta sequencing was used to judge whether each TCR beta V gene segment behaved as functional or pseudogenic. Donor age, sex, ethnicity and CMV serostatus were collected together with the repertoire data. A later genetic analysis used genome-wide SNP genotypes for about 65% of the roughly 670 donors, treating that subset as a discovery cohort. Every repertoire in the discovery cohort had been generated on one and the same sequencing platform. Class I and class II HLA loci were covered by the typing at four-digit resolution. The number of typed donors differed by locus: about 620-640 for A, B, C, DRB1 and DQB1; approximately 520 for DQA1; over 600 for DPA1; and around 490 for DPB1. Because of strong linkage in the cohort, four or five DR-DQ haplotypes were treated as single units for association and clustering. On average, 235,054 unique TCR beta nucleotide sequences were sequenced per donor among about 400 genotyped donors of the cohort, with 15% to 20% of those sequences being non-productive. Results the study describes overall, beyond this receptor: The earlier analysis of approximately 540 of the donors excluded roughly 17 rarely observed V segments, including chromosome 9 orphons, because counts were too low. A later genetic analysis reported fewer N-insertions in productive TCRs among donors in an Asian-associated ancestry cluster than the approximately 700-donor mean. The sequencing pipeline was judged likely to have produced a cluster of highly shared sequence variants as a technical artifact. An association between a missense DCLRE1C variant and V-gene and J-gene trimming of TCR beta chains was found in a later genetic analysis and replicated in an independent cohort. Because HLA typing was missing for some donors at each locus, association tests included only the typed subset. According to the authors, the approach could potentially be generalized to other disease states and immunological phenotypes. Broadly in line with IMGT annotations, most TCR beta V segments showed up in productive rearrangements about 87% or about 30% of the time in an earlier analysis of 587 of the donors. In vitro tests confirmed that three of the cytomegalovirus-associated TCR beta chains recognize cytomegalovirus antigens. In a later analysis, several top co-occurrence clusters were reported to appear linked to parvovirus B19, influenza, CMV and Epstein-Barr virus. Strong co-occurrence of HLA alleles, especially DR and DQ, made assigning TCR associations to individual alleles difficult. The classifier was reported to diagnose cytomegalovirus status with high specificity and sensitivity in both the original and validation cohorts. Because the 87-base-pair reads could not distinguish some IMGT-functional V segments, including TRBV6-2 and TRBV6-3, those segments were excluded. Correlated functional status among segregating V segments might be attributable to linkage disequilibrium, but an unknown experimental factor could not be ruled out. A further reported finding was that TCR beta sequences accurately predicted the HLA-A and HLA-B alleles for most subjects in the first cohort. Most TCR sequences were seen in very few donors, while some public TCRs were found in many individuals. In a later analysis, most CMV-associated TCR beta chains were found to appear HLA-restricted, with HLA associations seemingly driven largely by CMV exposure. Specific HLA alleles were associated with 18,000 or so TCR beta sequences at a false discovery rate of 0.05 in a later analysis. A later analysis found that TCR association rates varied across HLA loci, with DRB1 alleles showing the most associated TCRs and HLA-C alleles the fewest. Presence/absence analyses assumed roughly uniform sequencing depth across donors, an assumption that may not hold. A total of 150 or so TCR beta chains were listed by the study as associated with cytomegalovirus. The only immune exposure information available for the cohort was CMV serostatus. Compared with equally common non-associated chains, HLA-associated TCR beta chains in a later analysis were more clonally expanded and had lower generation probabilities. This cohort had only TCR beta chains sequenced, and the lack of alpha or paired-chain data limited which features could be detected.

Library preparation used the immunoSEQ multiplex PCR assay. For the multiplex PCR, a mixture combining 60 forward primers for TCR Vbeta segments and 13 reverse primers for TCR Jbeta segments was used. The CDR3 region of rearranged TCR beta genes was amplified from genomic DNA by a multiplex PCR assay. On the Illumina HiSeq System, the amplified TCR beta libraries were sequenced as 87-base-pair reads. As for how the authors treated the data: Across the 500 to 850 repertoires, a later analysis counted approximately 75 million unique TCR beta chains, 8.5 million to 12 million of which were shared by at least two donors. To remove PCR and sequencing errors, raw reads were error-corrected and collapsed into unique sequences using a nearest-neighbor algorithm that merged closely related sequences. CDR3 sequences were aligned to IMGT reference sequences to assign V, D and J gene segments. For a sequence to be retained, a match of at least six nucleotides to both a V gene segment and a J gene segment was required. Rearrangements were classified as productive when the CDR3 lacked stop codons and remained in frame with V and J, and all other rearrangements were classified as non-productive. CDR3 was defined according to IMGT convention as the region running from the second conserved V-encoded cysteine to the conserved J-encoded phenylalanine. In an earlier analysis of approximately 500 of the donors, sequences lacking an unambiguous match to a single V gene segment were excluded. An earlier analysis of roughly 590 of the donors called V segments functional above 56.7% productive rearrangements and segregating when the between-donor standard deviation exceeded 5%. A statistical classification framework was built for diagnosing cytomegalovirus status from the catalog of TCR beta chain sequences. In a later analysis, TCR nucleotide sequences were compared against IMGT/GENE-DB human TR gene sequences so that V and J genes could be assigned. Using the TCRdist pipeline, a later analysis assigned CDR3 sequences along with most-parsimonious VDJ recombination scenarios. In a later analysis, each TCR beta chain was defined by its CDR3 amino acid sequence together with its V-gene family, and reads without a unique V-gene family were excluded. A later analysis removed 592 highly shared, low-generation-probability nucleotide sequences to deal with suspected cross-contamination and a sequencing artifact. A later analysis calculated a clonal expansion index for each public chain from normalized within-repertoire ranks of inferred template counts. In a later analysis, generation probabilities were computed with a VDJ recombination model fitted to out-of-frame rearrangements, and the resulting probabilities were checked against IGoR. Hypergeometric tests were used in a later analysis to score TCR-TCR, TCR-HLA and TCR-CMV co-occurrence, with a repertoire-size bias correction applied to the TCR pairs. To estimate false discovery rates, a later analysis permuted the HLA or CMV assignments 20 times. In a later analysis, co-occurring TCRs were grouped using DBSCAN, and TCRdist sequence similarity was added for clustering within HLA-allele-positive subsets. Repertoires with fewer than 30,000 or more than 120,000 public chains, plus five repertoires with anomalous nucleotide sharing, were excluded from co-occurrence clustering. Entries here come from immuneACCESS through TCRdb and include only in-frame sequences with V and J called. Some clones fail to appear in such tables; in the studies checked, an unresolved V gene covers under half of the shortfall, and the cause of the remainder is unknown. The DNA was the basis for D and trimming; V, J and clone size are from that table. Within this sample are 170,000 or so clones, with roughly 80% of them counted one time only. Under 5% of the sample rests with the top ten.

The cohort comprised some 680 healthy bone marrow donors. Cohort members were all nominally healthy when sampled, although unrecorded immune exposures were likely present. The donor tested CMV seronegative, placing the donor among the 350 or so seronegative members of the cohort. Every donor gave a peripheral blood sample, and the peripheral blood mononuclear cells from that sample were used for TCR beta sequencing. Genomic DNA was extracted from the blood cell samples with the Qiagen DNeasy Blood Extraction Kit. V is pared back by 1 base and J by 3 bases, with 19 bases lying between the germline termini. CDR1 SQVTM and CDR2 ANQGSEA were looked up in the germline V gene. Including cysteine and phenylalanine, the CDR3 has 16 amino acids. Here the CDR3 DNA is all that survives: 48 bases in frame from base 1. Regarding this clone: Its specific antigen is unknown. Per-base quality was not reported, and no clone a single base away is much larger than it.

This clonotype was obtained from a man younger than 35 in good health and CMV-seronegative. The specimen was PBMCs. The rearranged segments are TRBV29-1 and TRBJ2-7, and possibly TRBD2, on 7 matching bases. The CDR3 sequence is CSVEGGGGQGVYEQYF. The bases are TGCAGCGTTGAAGGTGGGGGGGGGCAGGGCGTCTACGAGCAGTACTTC.